The 29 T cell receptor beta chains below come from one sample, sequenced in a study of cytomegalovirus exposure and HLA in healthy donors. PCR used 60 Vbeta primers and 13 Jbeta primers. Method: immunoSEQ multiplex PCR; TCRdb's copy keeps in-frame clones and lacks some. The table shows around 200,000 clones, with about 80% occurring only once. The sequenced sample was PBMCs. These receptors originate from a woman between 45 and 60 years old in good health and CMV-seropositive.

The chain recombines TRBV5-5 with TRBJ2-7; 11 positions agree with TRBD1. CDR3 length: 14 residues. V was clipped by 3 bases and J by 7 bases; unmatched bases: 6. In germline, CDR1 is SGHKS, CDR2 YYEKEE (reference sequence). Here the CDR3 reads CASSYGQGAGEQYF. The CDR3 bases are TGTGCCAGCAGCTACGGACAGGGGGCTGGTGAGCAGTACTTC. The entire variable domain, with the rest obtained from reference TRBV5-5 and TRBJ2-7, is as follows: DAGVTQSPTHLIKTRGQQVTLRCSPISGHKSVSWYQQVLGQGPQFIFQYYEKEERGRGNFPDRFSARQFPNYSSELNVNALLLGDSALYLCASSYGQGAGEQYFGPGTRLTVT.

The J gene is TRBJ1-1, the V gene TRBV4-3; D call uncertain. The germline V gene encodes CDR1 LGHNA and CDR2 YSLEER. The CDR3 totals 16 residues. V dropped 0 bases and J dropped 2 bases, with 13 bases sitting between them. CDR3 DNA: TGCGCCAGCAGCCAAGAATACACCCGGAGCAACACTGAAGCTTTCTTT. Protein product: CASSQEYTRSNTEAFF.

CDR3 protein: CASSPIGNRDKQYF. For the CDR3, the DNA is TGTGCCAGCAGCCCGATCGGGAACCGGGACAAGCAGTACTTC. This chain joins TRBV7-9 and TRBJ2-7; possible D gene TRBD1, 6 bases. The length of the CDR3 is 14 residues. Germline lookup yields CDR1 SEHNR and CDR2 FQNEAQ (reference sequence). The ends were cut back, 5 bases at V and 8 bases at J, with 19 bases in the middle.

As to this clone: This same CDR3 is encoded by further DNA sequences in the sample. The chain recombines TRBV7-9 with TRBJ2-7; weak D call: TRBD2 (6 bases). The CDR3 covers 13 residues. Between the trimmed V and J ends, which lost 0 bases and 6 bases, there was a span of 9 bases. CDR1 and CDR2 from the germline V gene are SEHNR and FQNEAQ (reference sequence). The CDR3: CASSLARGGEQYF. In DNA, the CDR3 is TGTGCCAGCAGCTTAGCGCGGGGTGGCGAGCAGTACTTC.

The chain joins TRBV28 to TRBJ2-7, with 7 bases that match TRBD1. Germline assignment: CDR1 MDHEN and CDR2 SYDVKM. V was clipped by 4 bases and J by 5 bases; unmatched bases: 8. This CDR3 contains 14 residues. In DNA, the CDR3 is TGTGCCAGCAGTTCCGGGACAGTTCGTAACGAGCAGTACTTC. Its translation is CASSSGTVRNEQYF.

The chain joins TRBV5-1 to TRBJ1-4, with no clear D. The CDR3 covers 14 residues. CDR1 and CDR2 (germline): SGHRS, YFSETQ. V lost 3 bases to trimming and J lost 7 bases, with 13 bases between them. The CDR3 DNA reads TGCGCCAGCAGCTCCGGGGTGGTAGGTGAAAAACTGTTTTTT. Protein product: CASSSGVVGEKLFF.

CDR3 DNA sequence: TGTGCCAGCAGCACGGTTACGAGCTCCTACAATGAGCAGTTCTTC. This sequence encodes CASSTVTSSYNEQFF. This chain joins TRBV4-2 and TRBJ2-1, with no clear D. This CDR3 contains 15 residues. Germline V gene lookup returns CDR1 LGHNA and CDR2 YNFKEQ. Trimming cost V 5 bases and J 0 bases, with 11 bases left between them.

This sequence joins TRBV19 and TRBJ2-5, with TRBD1 matching over 11 bases. The germline V gene has CDR1 LNHDA and CDR2 SQIVND (reference sequence). Trimming took 5 bases from V and 3 from J; bases not matched to a gene: 8. The CDR3 is made up of 16 amino acids. The CDR3 nucleotides are TGTGCCAGTAGTGGTTGGGACAGGGGGTCTGAAGAGACCCAGTACTTC. It specifies CASSGWDRGSEETQYF.

The rearrangement joins TRBV11-2 to TRBJ2-5; possibly TRBD1 for D (6 bases). Trimming removed 1 base at V and 0 bases at J, with 9 bases between. Germline CDR1 SGHAT, CDR2 FQNNGV. The CDR3 is 15 amino acids. The chain's CDR3 is CASSLARGYQETQYF. The CDR3 nucleotides are TGTGCCAGCAGCTTAGCGAGGGGGTACCAAGAGACCCAGTACTTC.

A few counts support this clone. This chain joins TRBV13 and TRBJ1-3, with D perhaps matching TRBD1 (6 bases). The germline V gene encodes CDR1 PRHDT and CDR2 FYEKMQ (reference sequence). The CDR3 runs to 16 residues. V lost 1 base to trimming and J lost 4 bases, with 14 bases between them. The CDR3 region is CASSLAEQGGGNTIYF. The CDR3 DNA is TGTGCCAGCAGCTTAGCGGAACAGGGAGGGGGAAACACCATATATTTT.

This chain links TRBV7-6 with TRBJ2-7; D uncertain. CDR3 length equals 13 residues. Looked up from germline, CDR1 is SGHVS and CDR2 is FNYEAQ. Trimming pared 1 base from V and 2 bases from J, leaving 6 bases between. CDR3 nucleotides: TGTGCCAGCAGCTTAGGCAACACCTACGAGCAGTACTTC. Protein sequence: CASSLGNTYEQYF.

This clone was picked up one time. This sequence joins TRBV11-1 and TRBJ2-1, with 10 bases aligning to TRBD1. The V gene end was trimmed by 5 bases and the J gene end by 6 bases; junction bases not matched to a gene: 7. This CDR3 is 15 amino acids long. Germline CDR1 and CDR2: SGHAT and FQDESV (reference sequence). The CDR3 reads CASSARDRGINEQFF. The CDR3 nucleotides are TGTGCCAGCAGCGCAAGGGACAGGGGTATCAATGAGCAGTTCTTC.

This chain uses TRBV7-3 with TRBJ1-1; D is uncertain. Deletions cut 0 bases from V and 7 bases from J, with 9 bases between. This CDR3 spans 13 amino acids. CDR1 and CDR2 from the germline V gene are SGHTA and FQGTGA. Here the CDR3 reads CASSLTRRSEAFF. The CDR3 DNA is TGTGCCAGCAGCTTAACTAGGAGAAGTGAAGCTTTCTTT.

The chain recombines TRBV30 with TRBJ2-7, with D uncertain. In germline, CDR1 is GTSNPN, CDR2 SVGIG (reference sequence). Trimming removed 0 bases from V and 3 bases from J, with 6 bases in between. The CDR3 totals 12 residues. The CDR3 DNA sequence: TGTGCCTGGAGTGTAATCGGCTACGAGCAGTACTTC. Its translation: CAWSVIGYEQYF. Complete variable domain (other parts from reference TRBV30 and TRBJ2-7): SQTIHQWPATLVQPVGSPLSLECTVEGTSNPNLYWYRQAAGRGLQLLFYSVGIGQISSEVPQNLSASRPQDRQFILSSKKLLLSDSGFYLCAWSVIGYEQYFGPGTRLTVT.

The V and J genes are TRBV15 and TRBJ2-5; TRBD2 agrees at 10 bases. The CDR3 extends over 17 amino acids. From germline, CDR1 is LNHNV and CDR2 YYDKDF (reference sequence). Trimming removed 0 bases from V and 5 bases from J; junction bases left unmatched: 9. CDR3 region: CATSRDRSSGGGETQYF. As DNA, the CDR3 is TGTGCCACCAGCAGAGATCGGTCTAGCGGGGGCGGGGAGACCCAGTACTTC.

This clone is a singleton in its sample. The V call is TRBV19, the J call TRBJ1-5, with 7 nucleotides matching TRBD1. Germline V gives CDR1 LNHDA, CDR2 SQIVND (reference sequence). Trimming cost V 7 bases and J 6 bases; bases outside gene matches: 6. The CDR3 sequence is 13 residues long. The CDR3 bases are TGTGCCAGTACCAAGACAGGGTCTCAGCCCCAGCATTTT. This codes for CASTKTGSQPQHF.

This chain connects TRBV7-2 to TRBJ2-7; TRBD1 aligns across 9 bases. Germline V gene lookup returns CDR1 SGHTA and CDR2 FQGNSA. This CDR3 spans 16 amino acids. V shed 3 bases and J 4 bases; nucleotides not matched to a gene: 10. CDR3 nucleotides: TGTGCCAGCAGCTTGCTTTTTGGCGGGACAGGGTACGAGCAGTACTTC. Its translation is CASSLLFGGTGYEQYF.

V and J are TRBV11-3 and TRBJ2-2, with TRBD1 identical over 8 bases. The length of the CDR3 is 15 residues. V was pared by 5 bases and J by 7 bases, with 9 bases of the junction left unmatched. CDR1 is SGHNT and CDR2 is YENEEA in the germline V gene. The CDR3 loop is CASSPGQDLIGELFF. The CDR3 DNA is TGTGCCAGCAGCCCGGGACAGGACCTCATCGGGGAGCTGTTTTTT.

The chain uses TRBV5-1 and TRBJ1-2; D might be TRBD1 (5 bases). Germline lookup yields CDR1 SGHRS and CDR2 YFSETQ. Trimming shortened V by 2 bases and J by 8 bases, and 31 bases separated the two germline ends. The CDR3 is 19 amino acids. The CDR3 reads CASSLSFPGRDGSWGGYTF. CDR3 nucleotides: TGCGCCAGCAGCTTATCGTTCCCTGGCAGGGATGGCTCGTGGGGCGGCTACACCTTC.

The rearrangement joins TRBV19 to TRBJ2-7; 8 nucleotides line up with TRBD1. V shed 5 bases, J shed 4 bases, and the junction held 7 bases outside the gene matches. The CDR3 extends over 14 amino acids. The V gene's germline CDR1 is LNHDA and CDR2 SQIVND (reference sequence). The CDR3 region is CASSLDRAGYEQYF. CDR3 nucleotides: TGTGCCAGTAGTTTGGACAGGGCGGGGTACGAGCAGTACTTC.

The V and J genes are TRBV2 and TRBJ2-6; D possibly corresponds to TRBD2 (5 bases). The germline V gene has CDR1 SNHLY and CDR2 FYNNEI. The CDR3 totals 18 residues. V was clipped by 4 bases and J by 0 bases, with 16 bases between them. CDR3 bases: TGTGCCAGCAGTGTAGACGGGGTGTCGAGCTCTGGGGCCAACGTCCTGACTTTC. Encoded protein: CASSVDGVSSSGANVLTF.

This chain connects TRBV7-6 to TRBJ2-7; D may be TRBD1 (5 bases). Germline CDR1 is SGHVS and CDR2 is FNYEAQ. This CDR3 spans 13 amino acids. Trimming cost V 10 bases and J 0 bases, with 13 bases left between them. The CDR3 DNA reads TGTGCCACGTCCAGGGTTAACTCCTACGAGCAGTACTTC. Translating it yields CATSRVNSYEQYF.

The chain uses TRBV5-6 and TRBJ2-1; D is undetermined. CDR1 and CDR2 from the germline V gene are SGHDT and YYEEEE. The V end lost 5 bases, the J end lost 6 bases, and 12 bases lay between the germline ends. This CDR3 is built from 13 residues. The CDR3 nucleotides are TGTGCCAGCAGTCACTATACTGGCAATGAGCAGTTCTTC. It codes for CASSHYTGNEQFF.

CDR3 nucleotide sequence: TGCGCCAGCAGCCAAGAGGCAGGTGGGTACGAGCAGTACTTC. Amino acids: CASSQEAGGYEQYF. V usage is TRBV4-1 and J usage is TRBJ2-7; D unclear. V lost 0 bases, J lost 4 bases, and 10 bases lay in between. The CDR3 totals 14 residues. Germline V gene lookup returns CDR1 MGHRA and CDR2 YSYEKL.

The V call is TRBV7-9, the J call TRBJ1-2, with unresolved D. Trimming stripped 1 base from V and 2 bases from J, with 8 bases between. This CDR3 contains 14 residues. CDR1 is SEHNR, CDR2 FQNEAQ, per germline (reference sequence). The CDR3 reads CASSLVIGNYGYTF. In DNA, the CDR3 is TGTGCCAGCAGCTTAGTAATCGGGAACTATGGCTACACCTTC.

This clone has only a few counts. The chain combines TRBV7-2 with TRBJ2-7; D gene uncertain. Per germline, CDR1 SGHTA and CDR2 FQGNSA. V gave up 5 bases and J gave up 3 bases, with 8 bases separating them. The CDR3 has 12 amino acids. The CDR3 reads CASSRQGYEQYF. The CDR3 nucleotides are TGTGCCAGCAGCCGACAAGGCTACGAGCAGTACTTC.

The V call is TRBV18, the J call TRBJ2-5, with 7 bases aligning to TRBD1. The J call could be wrong; TRBJ2-7 is a better fit for the DNA end. The CDR3 covers 13 residues. Per the germline V gene, CDR1 is KGHSH and CDR2 is LQKENI. CDR3 region: CASSPLGTDEQYF. For the CDR3, the DNA is TGTGCCAGCTCACCATTGGGGACAGACGAGCAGTACTTC.

The V call is TRBV6-6, the J call TRBJ2-7; a possible D gene is TRBD1 (6 bases). CDR1 is MNHNY, CDR2 SVGAGI, per germline (reference sequence). The V end lost 6 bases, the J end lost 1 base, and 10 bases lay between the germline ends. CDR3 size: 13 residues. CDR3 protein: CASSSTGSYEQYF. In DNA form, the CDR3 reads TGTGCCAGCAGCTCGACAGGTTCCTACGAGCAGTACTTC.

This clone was counted many times. The genes are TRBV5-1 and TRBJ2-7, with TRBD1 identical over 8 bases. In germline, CDR1 is SGHRS, CDR2 YFSETQ. The V gene end was trimmed by 4 bases and the J gene end by 0 bases; junction bases not matched to a gene: 3. This CDR3 contains 14 residues. As DNA, the CDR3 is TGCGCCAGCAGCAAACAGGGGGACTCCTACGAGCAGTACTTC. It is translated as CASSKQGDSYEQYF.